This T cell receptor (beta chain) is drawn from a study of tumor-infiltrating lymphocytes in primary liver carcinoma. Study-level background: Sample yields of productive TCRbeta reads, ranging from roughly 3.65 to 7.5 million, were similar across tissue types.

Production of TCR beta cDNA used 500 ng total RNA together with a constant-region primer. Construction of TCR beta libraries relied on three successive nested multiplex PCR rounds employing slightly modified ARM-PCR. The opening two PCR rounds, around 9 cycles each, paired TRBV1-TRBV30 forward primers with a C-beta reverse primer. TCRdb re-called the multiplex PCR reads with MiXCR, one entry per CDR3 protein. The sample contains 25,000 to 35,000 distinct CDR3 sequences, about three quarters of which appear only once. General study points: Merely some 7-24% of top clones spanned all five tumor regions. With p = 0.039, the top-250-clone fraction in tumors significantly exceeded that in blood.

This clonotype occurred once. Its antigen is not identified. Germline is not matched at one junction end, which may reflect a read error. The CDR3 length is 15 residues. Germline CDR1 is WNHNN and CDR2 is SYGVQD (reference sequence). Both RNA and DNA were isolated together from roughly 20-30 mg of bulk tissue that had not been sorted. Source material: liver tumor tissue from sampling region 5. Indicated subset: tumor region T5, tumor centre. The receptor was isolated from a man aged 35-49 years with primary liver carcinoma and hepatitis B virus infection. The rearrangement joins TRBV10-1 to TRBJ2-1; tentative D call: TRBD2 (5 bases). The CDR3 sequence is CASGEPDYIYNEQFF. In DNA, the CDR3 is TGCGCCAGCGGTGAGCCAGACTACATCTACAATGAGCAGTTCTTC.